This T cell receptor beta chain was found in a study of cytomegalovirus exposure and HLA in healthy donors. The CDR3 is made up of 16 amino acids. Trimming took 6 bases from V and 0 from J, leaving 15 bases between them. CDR1 is MDHEN and CDR2 is SYDVKM in the germline V gene. As to this clone: As yet, its antigen is unknown.

PCR involved 60 Vbeta and 13 Jbeta primers. TCRdb keeps only in-frame clones here, not all; method: immunoSEQ multiplex PCR. The sample consists of over 150,000 clones, approximately 80% of them appearing once. Findings and limits, study-wide: Exclusion as indistinguishable affected some V segments, including TRBV6-2 and TRBV6-3. Accounts indicate the classifier identified cytomegalovirus status with strong specificity and sensitivity. A later analysis found that most CMV-associated TCR beta chains appeared HLA-restricted. With later analysis, a missense DCLRE1C variant became linked to TCR beta V- and J-gene trimming.

This sequence originates from a boy younger than 10 in good health and CMV-seronegative. Material: PBMCs. This chain joins TRBV28 and TRBJ1-5; D ambiguous. The CDR3 reads CASRSKFGNSNQPQHF. The CDR3 bases are TGTGCCAGCAGATCAAAGTTCGGGAATAGCAATCAGCCCCAGCATTTT.